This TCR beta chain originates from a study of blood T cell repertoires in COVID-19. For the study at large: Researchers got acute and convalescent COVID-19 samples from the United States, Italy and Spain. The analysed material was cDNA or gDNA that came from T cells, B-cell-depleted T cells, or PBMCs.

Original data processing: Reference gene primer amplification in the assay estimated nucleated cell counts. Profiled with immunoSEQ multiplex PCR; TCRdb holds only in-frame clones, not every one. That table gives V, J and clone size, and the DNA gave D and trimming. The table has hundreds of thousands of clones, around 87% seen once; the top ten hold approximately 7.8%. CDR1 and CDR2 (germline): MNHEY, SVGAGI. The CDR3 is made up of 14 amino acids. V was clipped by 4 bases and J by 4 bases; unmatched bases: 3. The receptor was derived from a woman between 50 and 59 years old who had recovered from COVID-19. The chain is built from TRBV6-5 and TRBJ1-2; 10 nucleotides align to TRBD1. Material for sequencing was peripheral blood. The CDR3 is CASSSGQGTYGYTF. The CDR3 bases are TGTGCCAGCAGTTCGGGACAGGGGACCTATGGCTACACCTTC.